Listed below are T cell receptor beta chains from one sample, sequenced in a study of T cell responses to AZD1222 COVID-19 vaccine. Data came from immunoSEQ multiplex PCR; TCRdb stores just in-frame clones and leaves some out. The table has approximately 170,000 clones, around 90% seen once; the top ten hold about 9.9%. The material was peripheral blood, obtained 28 days after the second AZD1222 dose. The receptors shown here come from an adult who received the AZD1222 COVID-19 vaccine. CDR3s include the opening cysteine and the closing phenylalanine or tryptophan. Fields, in order: D gene, CDR3 length, V gene, J gene, clone size, CDR3 protein, CDR3 DNA. A D gene is named only where the DNA matches it firmly. Some rows mark clone size as missing; the rest say once, few, many or name a class of expanded clone.

TRBD1	14	TRBV19	TRBJ2-7	-	CASSRGQGAYEQYF	TGTGCCAGTAGTAGGGGACAGGGTGCCTACGAGCAGTACTTC
TRBD1	16	TRBV11-1	TRBJ1-2	-	CASSLDPDRAAYGYTF	TGTGCCAGCAGCCTCGACCCGGACAGGGCGGCCTATGGCTACACCTTC
-	14	TRBV29-1	TRBJ2-1	-	CSASRGGGTNEQFF	TGCAGCGCCTCGCGGGGCGGAGGGACCAATGAGCAGTTCTTC
TRBD1	15	TRBV5-4	TRBJ2-7	few	CASSRQGVGVYEQYF	TGTGCCAGCAGCCGACAGGGTGTCGGGGTTTACGAGCAGTACTTC
-	14	TRBV19	TRBJ2-2	-	CASSIGTFTGELFF	TGTGCCAGTAGTATCGGGACTTTCACCGGGGAGCTGTTTTTT
TRBD2	16	TRBV5-6	TRBJ2-2	-	CASSPWTSGGTGELFF	TGTGCCAGCAGCCCCTGGACTAGCGGGGGGACCGGGGAGCTGTTTTTT
-	16	TRBV5-1	TRBJ2-5	-	CASTSAPTRSGETQYF	TGCGCCAGCACCTCGGCCCCGACTAGGTCAGGAGAGACCCAGTACTTC
TRBD1	14	TRBV11-2	TRBJ1-1	-	CASSFRGRDTEAFF	TGTGCCAGCAGCTTTAGGGGGCGTGACACTGAAGCTTTCTTT
-	15	TRBV6-5	TRBJ2-1	-	CASSFRDVSYNEQFF	TGTGCCAGCAGTTTCCGGGACGTCTCCTACAATGAGCAGTTCTTC
-	17	TRBV10-1	TRBJ1-3	-	CASSESVPGSSGNTIYF	TGCGCCAGCAGTGAGTCGGTTCCAGGTTCCTCTGGAAACACCATATATTTT
TRBD1	15	TRBV6-6	TRBJ1-2	-	CASSFPGTANYGYTF	TGTGCCAGCAGTTTTCCGGGGACAGCTAACTATGGCTACACCTTC
-	15	TRBV19	TRBJ2-3	-	CASSTPRAWTDTQYF	TGTGCCAGTAGTACCCCCAGGGCGTGGACAGATACGCAGTATTTT
TRBD2	13	TRBV6-1	TRBJ2-4	-	CASSERGERIQYF	TGTGCCAGCAGTGAGCGGGGGGAGCGCATTCAGTACTTC
-	16	TRBV19	TRBJ2-1	-	CASSTIKAGRYNEQFF	TGTGCCAGTAGTACCATCAAGGCGGGGAGGTACAATGAGCAGTTCTTC